This T cell receptor (beta chain) appears in the sequencing data of a study of T-cell memory formation after mild COVID-19. Study as a whole: Across donors, TCR clusters were largely donor specific.

With regard to this clonotype: As yet, its antigen is unknown.

Study-wide results and limits: There was a balanced CD4/CD8 profile in clones contracting day 15 to 85, and later expanders leaned CD4+. Shrinking CD4+ clones were chiefly CM and EM; CD8+ ones were chiefly EMRA.

TCRdb analysed the 5' RACE reads with MiXCR anew, one entry per CDR3 protein. In the table there are 350,000 to 500,000 distinct CDR3 sequences, over 15% of which are singletons. CDR3 length: 14 residues. Trimming at V came to 7 bases and at J to 6 bases, leaving 9 bases not matched to a gene. The TCR was taken from a young man who had mild COVID-19 (a few samples of this study predate the infection). Cell type and time point are not known. Sequencing was done on a sample of PBMCs or a T cell subset sorted from them (not recorded which). The genes are TRBV12-3 or TRBV12-4 and TRBJ2-3; 8 bases agree with TRBD2. The DNA of the CDR3 is TGTGCCAGCACCCAATTGAGCGGGGGCGATACGCAGTATTTT. The encoded protein is CASTQLSGGDTQYF.